This entry lists 6 T cell receptor beta chains sequenced from one sample in a study of blood T cell repertoires in COVID-19. Data came from immunoSEQ multiplex PCR; TCRdb stores just in-frame clones and leaves some out. The data hold roughly 410,000 clones, with 70% to 90% observed a single time. The specimen sequenced was peripheral blood. These receptors were obtained from a woman in her thirties or forties with COVID-19, enrolled during active disease.

The rearrangement links TRBV6-1 to TRBJ1-2, with D perhaps matching TRBD1 (5 bases). The CDR3 has 14 residues. In germline, CDR1 is MNHNS, CDR2 SASEGT. Trimming removed 1 base from V and 5 bases from J, with 11 bases in between. The CDR3 reads CASSEVNRSYGYTF. In nucleotides, the CDR3 is TGTGCCAGCAGTGAAGTTAACAGGTCTTATGGCTACACCTTC.

This chain connects TRBV6-4 to TRBJ2-1; the D gene is possibly TRBD1 (6 bases). Germline values: CDR1 MRHNA, CDR2 SNTAGT. The V and J ends lost 4 bases and 8 bases respectively, with 9 bases between them. This CDR3 contains 12 residues. The CDR3 DNA sequence: TGTGCCAGCAGTGTTAAGGGGGATGAGCAGTTCTTC. This translates into CASSVKGDEQFF.

This clone has just one count. The chain has TRBV4-1 and TRBJ2-7; D possibly corresponds to TRBD1 (5 bases). Germline CDR1 is MGHRA and CDR2 is YSYEKL. V dropped 3 bases and J dropped 0 bases, with 9 bases sitting between them. The CDR3 sequence is 14 residues long. CDR3 amino acids: CASSQGRVSYEQYF. The DNA for the CDR3 is TGCGCCAGCAGCCAGGGCAGGGTCTCCTACGAGCAGTACTTC.

The rearrangement links TRBV20-1 to TRBJ1-1, with D possibly being TRBD1 (5 bases). Trimming took 5 bases from V and 11 from J, leaving 15 bases between them. This CDR3 is 11 amino acids long. Per the germline V gene, CDR1 is DFQATT and CDR2 is SNEGSKA (reference sequence). The CDR3, as DNA: TGCAGTGCTCCTATCGTGGGGGGGGCTTTCTTT. This translates into CSAPIVGGAFF.

This chain links TRBV27 with TRBJ1-3; 7 bases are shared with TRBD1. V was pared by 5 bases and J by 2 bases, with 3 bases of the junction left unmatched. CDR1 and CDR2 from the germline V gene are MNHEY and SMNVEV (reference sequence). This CDR3 contains 14 residues. The CDR3 reads CASSAGGPGNTIYF. In DNA form, the CDR3 reads TGTGCCAGCAGTGCAGGGGGTCCTGGAAACACCATATATTTT.

V gene TRBV4-3 combines with J gene TRBJ2-3, with 14 bases matching TRBD2. CDR1 is LGHNA, CDR2 YSLEER, per germline. With 4 bases clipped from V and 6 bases from J, the junction kept 6 bases outside the gene matches. The CDR3 covers 16 residues. The CDR3 nucleotides are TGCGCCAGCAGCCGGGGGACTAGCGGGAGCGGTGATACGCAGTATTTT. This gives the protein CASSRGTSGSGDTQYF.